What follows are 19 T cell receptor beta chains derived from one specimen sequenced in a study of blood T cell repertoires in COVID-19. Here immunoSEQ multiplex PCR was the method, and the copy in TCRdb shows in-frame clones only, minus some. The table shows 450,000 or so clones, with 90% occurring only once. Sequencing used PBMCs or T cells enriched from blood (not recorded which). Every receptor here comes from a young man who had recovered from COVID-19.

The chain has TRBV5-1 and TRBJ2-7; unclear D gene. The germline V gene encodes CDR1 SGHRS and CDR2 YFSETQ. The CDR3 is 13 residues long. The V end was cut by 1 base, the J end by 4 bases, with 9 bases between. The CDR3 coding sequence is TGCGCCAGCAGCTTGTCTAATTCTTACGAGCAGTACTTC. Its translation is CASSLSNSYEQYF.

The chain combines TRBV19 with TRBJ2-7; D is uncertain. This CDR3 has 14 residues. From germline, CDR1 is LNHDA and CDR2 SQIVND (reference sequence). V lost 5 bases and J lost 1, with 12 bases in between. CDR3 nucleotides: TGTGCCAGTAGTTATCTTCTAGGTTCCTACGAGCAGTACTTC. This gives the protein CASSYLLGSYEQYF.

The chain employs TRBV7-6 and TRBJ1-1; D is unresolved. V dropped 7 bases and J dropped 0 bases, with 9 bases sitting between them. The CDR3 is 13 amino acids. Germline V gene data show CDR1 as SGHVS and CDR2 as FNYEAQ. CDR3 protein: CASTNELNTEAFF. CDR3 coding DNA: TGTGCCAGCACGAATGAGCTGAACACTGAAGCTTTCTTT.

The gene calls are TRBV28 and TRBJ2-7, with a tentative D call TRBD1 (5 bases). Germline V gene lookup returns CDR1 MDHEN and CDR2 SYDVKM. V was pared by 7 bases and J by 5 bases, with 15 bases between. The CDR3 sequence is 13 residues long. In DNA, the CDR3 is TGTGCCAGCAAGTGGGTGGGGCCTCACGAGCAGTACTTC. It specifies CASKWVGPHEQYF.

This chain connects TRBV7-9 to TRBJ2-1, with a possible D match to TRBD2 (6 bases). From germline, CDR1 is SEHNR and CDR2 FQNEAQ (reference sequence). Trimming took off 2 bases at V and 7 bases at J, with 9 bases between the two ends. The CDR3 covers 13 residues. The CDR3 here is CASSLMEGNEQFF. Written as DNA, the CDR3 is TGTGCCAGCAGCTTAATGGAGGGGAATGAGCAGTTCTTC.

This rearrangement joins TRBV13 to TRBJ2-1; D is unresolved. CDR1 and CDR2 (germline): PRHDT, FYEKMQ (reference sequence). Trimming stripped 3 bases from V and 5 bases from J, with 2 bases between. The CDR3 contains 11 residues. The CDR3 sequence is CASSFNNEQFF. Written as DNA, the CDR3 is TGTGCCAGCAGCTTCAACAATGAGCAGTTCTTC.

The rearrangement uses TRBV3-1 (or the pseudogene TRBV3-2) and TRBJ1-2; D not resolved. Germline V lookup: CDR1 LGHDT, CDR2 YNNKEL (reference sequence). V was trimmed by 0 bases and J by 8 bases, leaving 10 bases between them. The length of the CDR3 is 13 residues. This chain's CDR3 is CASSQDNARGYTF. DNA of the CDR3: TGTGCCAGCAGCCAAGATAACGCTAGAGGCTACACCTTC.

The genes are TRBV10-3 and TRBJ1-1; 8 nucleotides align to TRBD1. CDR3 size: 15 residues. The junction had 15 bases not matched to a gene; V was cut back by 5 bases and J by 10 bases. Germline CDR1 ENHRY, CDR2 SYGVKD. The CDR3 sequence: CAISYSTGGRPRAFF. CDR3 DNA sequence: TGTGCCATCAGTTATAGCACAGGGGGTAGACCTAGAGCTTTCTTT.

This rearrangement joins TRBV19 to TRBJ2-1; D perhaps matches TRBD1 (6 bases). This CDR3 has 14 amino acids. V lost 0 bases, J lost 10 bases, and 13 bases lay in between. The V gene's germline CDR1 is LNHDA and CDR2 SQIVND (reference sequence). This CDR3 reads CASSIDGRGSEQFF. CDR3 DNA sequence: TGTGCCAGTAGTATAGATGGCAGGGGCAGCGAGCAGTTCTTC.

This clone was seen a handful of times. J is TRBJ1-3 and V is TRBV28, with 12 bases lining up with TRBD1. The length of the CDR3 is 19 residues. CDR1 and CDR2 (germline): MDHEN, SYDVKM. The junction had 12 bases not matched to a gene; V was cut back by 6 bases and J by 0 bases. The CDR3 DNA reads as TGTGCCAGCAGCCGCACGGGACAGGGGGCCTCCCTCTCTGGAAACACCATATATTTT. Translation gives CASSRTGQGASLSGNTIYF.

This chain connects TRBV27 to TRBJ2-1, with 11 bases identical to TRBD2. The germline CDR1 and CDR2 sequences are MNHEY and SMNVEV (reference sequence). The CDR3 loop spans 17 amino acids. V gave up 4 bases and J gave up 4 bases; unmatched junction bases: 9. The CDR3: CASSSRRRLAGYNEQFF. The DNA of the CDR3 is TGTGCCAGCAGTTCCCGACGCCGACTAGCGGGATACAATGAGCAGTTCTTC.

The CDR3 DNA is TGTGCCAGCAGCCAAGATCAGGGACAGTCCTACAATGAGCAGTTCTTC. Its translation: CASSQDQGQSYNEQFF. The V gene is TRBV14, the J gene TRBJ2-1; 7 bases line up with TRBD1. V gave up 0 bases and J gave up 1 base; unmatched junction bases: 3. The length of the CDR3 is 16 residues. Germline assignment: CDR1 SGHDN and CDR2 FVKESK.

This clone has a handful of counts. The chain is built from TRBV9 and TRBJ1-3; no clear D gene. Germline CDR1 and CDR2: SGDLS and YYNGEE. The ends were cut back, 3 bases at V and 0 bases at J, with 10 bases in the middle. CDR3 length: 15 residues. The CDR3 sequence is CASSDTGSSGNTIYF. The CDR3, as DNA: TGTGCCAGCAGCGATACGGGTTCCTCTGGAAACACCATATATTTT.

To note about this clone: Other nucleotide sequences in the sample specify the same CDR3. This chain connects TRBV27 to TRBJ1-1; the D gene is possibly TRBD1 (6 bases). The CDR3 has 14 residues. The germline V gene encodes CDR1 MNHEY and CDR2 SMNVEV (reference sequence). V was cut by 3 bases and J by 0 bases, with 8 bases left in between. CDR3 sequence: CASSLTGLNTEAFF. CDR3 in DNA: TGTGCCAGCAGTTTGACAGGTTTGAACACTGAAGCTTTCTTT.

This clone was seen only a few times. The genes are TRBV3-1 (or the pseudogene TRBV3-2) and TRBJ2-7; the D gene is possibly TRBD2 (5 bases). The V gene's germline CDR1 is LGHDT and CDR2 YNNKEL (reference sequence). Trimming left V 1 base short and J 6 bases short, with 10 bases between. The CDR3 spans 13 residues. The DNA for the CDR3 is TGTGCCAGCAGCCAAGTCGATGCGGGCGAGCAGTACTTC. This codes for CASSQVDAGEQYF.

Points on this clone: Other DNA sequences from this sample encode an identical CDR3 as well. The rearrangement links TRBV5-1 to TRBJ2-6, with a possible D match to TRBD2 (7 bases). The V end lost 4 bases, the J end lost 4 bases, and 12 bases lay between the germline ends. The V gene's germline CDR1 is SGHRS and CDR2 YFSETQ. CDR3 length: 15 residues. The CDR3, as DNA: TGCGCCAGCAGCCTGGGGGGGCTGGGGGCCAACGTCCTGACTTTC. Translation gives CASSLGGLGANVLTF.

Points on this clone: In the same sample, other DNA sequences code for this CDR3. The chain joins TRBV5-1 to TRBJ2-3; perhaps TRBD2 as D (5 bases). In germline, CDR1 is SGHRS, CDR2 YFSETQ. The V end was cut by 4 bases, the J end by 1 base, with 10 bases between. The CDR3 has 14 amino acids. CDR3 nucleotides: TGCGCCAGCAGCCCCGGACTCGGCACAGATACGCAGTATTTT. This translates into CASSPGLGTDTQYF. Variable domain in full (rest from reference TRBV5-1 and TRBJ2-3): KAGVTQTPRYLIKTRGQQVTLSCSPISGHRSVSWYQQTPGQGLQFLFEYFSETQRNKGNFPGRFSGRQFSNSRSEMNVSTLELGDSALYLCASSPGLGTDTQYFGPGTRLTVL.

The CDR3 DNA follows: TGTGCCACCAGTGACCTACAGGGTGCCTACACCTTC. Translation: CATSDLQGAYTF. This chain connects TRBV24-1 to TRBJ1-2, with D perhaps TRBD1 (6 bases). Trimming shortened V by 4 bases and J by 10 bases, and 12 bases separated the two germline ends. This CDR3 contains 12 residues. The germline CDR1 and CDR2 sequences are KGHDR and SFDVKD.

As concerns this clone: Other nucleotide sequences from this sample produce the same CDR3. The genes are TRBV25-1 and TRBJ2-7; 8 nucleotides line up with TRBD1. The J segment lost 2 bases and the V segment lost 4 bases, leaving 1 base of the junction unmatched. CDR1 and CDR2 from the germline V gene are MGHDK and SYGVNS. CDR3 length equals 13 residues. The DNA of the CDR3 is TGTGCCAGCAGTGGGACAGGGACCTACGAGCAGTACTTC. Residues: CASSGTGTYEQYF.